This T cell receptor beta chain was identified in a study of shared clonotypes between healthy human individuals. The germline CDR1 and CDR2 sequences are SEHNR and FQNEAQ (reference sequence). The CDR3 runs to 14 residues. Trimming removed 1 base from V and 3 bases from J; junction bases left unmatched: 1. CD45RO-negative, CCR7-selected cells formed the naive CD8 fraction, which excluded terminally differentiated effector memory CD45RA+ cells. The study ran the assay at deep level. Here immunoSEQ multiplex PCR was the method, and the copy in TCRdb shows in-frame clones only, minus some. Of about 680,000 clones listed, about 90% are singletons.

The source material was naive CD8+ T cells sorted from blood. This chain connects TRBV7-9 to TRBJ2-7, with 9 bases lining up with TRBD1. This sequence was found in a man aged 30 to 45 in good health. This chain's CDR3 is CASSLGTGVYEQYF. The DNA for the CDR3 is TGTGCCAGCAGCTTAGGGACAGGGGTCTACGAGCAGTACTTC. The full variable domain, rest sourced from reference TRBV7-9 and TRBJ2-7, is DTGVSQNPRHKITKRGQNVTFRCDPISEHNRLYWYRQTLGQGPEFLTYFQNEAQLEKSRLLSDRFSAERPKGSFSTLEIQRTEQGDSAMYLCASSLGTGVYEQYFGPGTRLTVT.